This T cell receptor beta chain was obtained from a study of blood T cell repertoires in COVID-19 (dated by TCRdb to 2020 to 2022). Regarding the complete study: Collaborator samples came from the United States, Italy and Spain and covered acute and convalescent phases of COVID-19. The material from the prospective study consisted of cDNA or gDNA derived from T cells, B-cell-depleted T cells, or PBMCs. The dataset comprised deeply sampled blood TCRbeta repertoires from subjects exposed to, actively infected with, or recovered from COVID-19. The repertoires were released in a freely available public database intended as a resource for research on the immune response to SARS-CoV-2. The samples were drawn from two sources: the first 160 participants of the ongoing ImmuneRACE study, and fewer than 1,500 subjects contributed by 6 global collaborators. The sample metadata nearly always contained a de-identified subject ID, COVID-19 status, age in years and sex. Where HLA class I and class II types were available, the types were taken from metadata supplied by the sample provider, not from assay-based typing.

Participants in the prospective study were enrolled through a virtual design, were aged about 18 to 100 years, and lived in under 25 United States geographic areas. Cohort assignment in the prospective study relied on participant-reported clinical history from a screening survey and a study questionnaire. ImmuneRACE Cohort 3 recovered participants were defined by two consecutive negative NP/OP PCR tests, healthcare professional clearance, or symptom resolution. Mobile phlebotomists in the prospective study collected whole blood, serum and a nasopharyngeal or oropharyngeal swab from every participant. Over a roughly 2-month period, participants in the prospective study had the option of providing additional blood draws and questionnaires. Blood samples from the prospective study were shipped frozen or at room temperature prior to DNA extraction. TCRbeta CDR3 regions were amplified from genomic DNA using the immunoSEQ Assay, a bias-controlled multiplex PCR. The paper's data handling went like this. The number of nucleated cells in each sample was estimated by amplification of reference gene primers within the assay. To quantify the absolute abundance of each unique TCRbeta CDR3 rearrangement, sequence reads were collapsed and filtered. For each sample, productive Simpson clonality was calculated as the square root of Simpson's diversity index over productive rearrangements. In TCRdb, the immuneACCESS table is reduced to in-frame sequences with V and J assigned. These tables do not hold every clone; where another copy was compared, an unresolved V gene accounts for under half, and the others remain unexplained. The DNA gave D and trimming, while V, J and clone size come from that table. Within this sample are 250,000 to 300,000 clones, with about 80% of them counted one time only. Clones ranked in the top ten supply 3.4% of the sample.

CDR1 and CDR2 are drawn from the germline V gene (reference sequence): LGHDT, YNNKEL. From the cysteine through the phenylalanine, the CDR3 covers 15 amino acids. Just the 45-base CDR3 DNA is kept, in frame starting at base 1. V and J lose 4 bases and 0 bases, and a span of 10 bases separates them. To note about this clone: Its antigen is not yet known. Base qualities are not at hand, and no much larger clone is one base apart.

Study-wide findings and limitations: The amount of clinical and demographic metadata varied by source and participant and was provided uncurated.

The clonotype originates from a man aged 45 to 65 who had recovered from COVID-19. The rearranged segments are TRBV3-1 (or the pseudogene TRBV3-2) and TRBJ1-5; TRBD1 is possibly the D segment (5 matching bases). The sample comprised PBMCs or T cells enriched from blood (not recorded which). The DNA is TGTGCCAGCAGCCCAACAGGAATTAGCAATCAGCCCCAGCATTTT. Translated, this is CASSPTGISNQPQHF.